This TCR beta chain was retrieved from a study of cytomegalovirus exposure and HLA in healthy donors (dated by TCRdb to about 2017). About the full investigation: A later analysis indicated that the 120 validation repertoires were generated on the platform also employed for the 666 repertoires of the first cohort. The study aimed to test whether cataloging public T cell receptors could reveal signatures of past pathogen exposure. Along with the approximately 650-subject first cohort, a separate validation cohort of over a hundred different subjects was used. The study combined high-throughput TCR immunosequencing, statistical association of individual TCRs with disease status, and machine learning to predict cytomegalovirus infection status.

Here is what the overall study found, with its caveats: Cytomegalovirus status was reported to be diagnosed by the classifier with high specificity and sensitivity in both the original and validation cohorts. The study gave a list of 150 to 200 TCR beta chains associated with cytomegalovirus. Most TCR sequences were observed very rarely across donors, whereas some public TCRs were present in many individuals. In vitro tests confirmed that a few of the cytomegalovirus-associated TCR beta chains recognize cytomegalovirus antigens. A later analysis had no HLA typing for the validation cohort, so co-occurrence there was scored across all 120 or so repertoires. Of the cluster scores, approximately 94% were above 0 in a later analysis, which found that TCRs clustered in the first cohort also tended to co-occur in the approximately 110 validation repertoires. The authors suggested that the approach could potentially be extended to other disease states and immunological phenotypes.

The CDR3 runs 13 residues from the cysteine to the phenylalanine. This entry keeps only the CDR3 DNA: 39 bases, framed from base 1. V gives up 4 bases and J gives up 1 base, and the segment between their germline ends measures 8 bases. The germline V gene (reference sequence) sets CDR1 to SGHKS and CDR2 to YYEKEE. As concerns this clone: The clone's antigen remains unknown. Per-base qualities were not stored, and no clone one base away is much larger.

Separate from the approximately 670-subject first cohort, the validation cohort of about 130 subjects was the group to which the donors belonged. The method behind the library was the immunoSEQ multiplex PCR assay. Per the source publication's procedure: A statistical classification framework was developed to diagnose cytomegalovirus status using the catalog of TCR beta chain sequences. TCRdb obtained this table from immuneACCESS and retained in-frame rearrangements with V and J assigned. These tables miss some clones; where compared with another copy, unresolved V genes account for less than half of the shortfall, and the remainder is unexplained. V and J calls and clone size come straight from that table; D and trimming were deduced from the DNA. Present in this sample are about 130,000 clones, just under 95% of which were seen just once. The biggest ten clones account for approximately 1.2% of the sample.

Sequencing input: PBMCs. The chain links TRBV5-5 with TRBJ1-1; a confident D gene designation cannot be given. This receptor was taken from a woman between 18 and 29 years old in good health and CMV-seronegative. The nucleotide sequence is TGTGCCAGCAGCCCACGAGGGAACACTGAAGCTTTCTTT. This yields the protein CASSPRGNTEAFF.